Listed below are T cell receptor beta chains from one sample, sequenced in a study of Ad26.COV2.S vaccination and SARS-CoV-2 variants. Data came from immunoSEQ multiplex PCR; TCRdb stores just in-frame clones and leaves some out. Of hundreds of thousands of clones in the sample, 86% are singletons; the top ten hold about 11%. This specimen was peripheral blood, taken in a trial of Ad26.COV2.S vaccine versus placebo. The receptors originated from a person between 18 and 65 years old who received the Ad26.COV2.S COVID-19 vaccine or a placebo. CDR3s include the opening cysteine and the closing phenylalanine or tryptophan. D genes are given only for firm matches. For some rows the clone size is stated as once, few or many, or as a class when expanded; others skip it.

length	V	D	size	J	CDR3	DNA
15	TRBV3-1/TRBV3-2	TRBD2	NA	TRBJ2-1	CASSHGLAGVGEQFF	TGTGCCAGCAGCCACGGACTAGCGGGGGTCGGTGAGCAGTTCTTC
14	TRBV5-8	NA	NA	TRBJ1-1	CASSLPGRNTEAFF	TGTGCCAGCAGCTTGCCAGGGAGGAACACTGAAGCTTTCTTT
14	TRBV7-2	NA	few	TRBJ2-7	CASSLSGEAYEQYF	TGTGCCAGCAGCTTATCGGGGGAAGCCTACGAGCAGTACTTC
13	TRBV4-3	NA	NA	TRBJ2-3	CASSQDKEDTQYF	TGCGCCAGCAGCCAAGATAAGGAAGATACGCAGTATTTT
15	TRBV5-1	TRBD2	NA	TRBJ2-1	CASSSGTSAYNEQFF	TGCGCCAGCAGCTCCGGGACTAGCGCCTACAATGAGCAGTTCTTC
17	TRBV18	TRBD1	once	TRBJ2-1	CASSPRTGPGIRNEQFF	TGTGCCAGCTCACCAAGGACAGGGCCCGGAATAAGGAATGAGCAGTTCTTC
15	TRBV28	TRBD1	few	TRBJ2-7	CASSSPGGGSYEQYF	TGTGCCAGCAGTTCTCCAGGGGGCGGCTCCTACGAGCAGTACTTC
16	TRBV5-1	NA	NA	TRBJ2-3	CASSLGGRRLTDTQYF	TGCGCCAGCAGCTTGGGTGGCCGTAGACTCACAGATACGCAGTATTTT
16	TRBV27	NA	NA	TRBJ1-1	CASSLGSDRQNTEAFF	TGTGCCAGCAGTTTAGGGTCGGACAGACAGAACACTGAAGCTTTCTTT
14	TRBV5-8	NA	NA	TRBJ2-5	CASSRGTFQETQYF	TGTGCCAGCAGCAGAGGGACGTTCCAAGAGACCCAGTACTTC
15	TRBV5-6	TRBD1	NA	TRBJ2-7	CASSLRGQVSYEQYF	TGTGCCAGCAGCTTGAGGGGACAGGTCTCCTACGAGCAGTACTTC
13	TRBV19	NA	NA	TRBJ1-4	CASSMTENEKLFF	TGTGCCAGTAGTATGACGGAAAATGAAAAACTGTTTTTT
15	TRBV5-6	TRBD2	NA	TRBJ2-7	CASSLASREGQEQYF	TGTGCCAGCAGCTTGGCCAGCAGGGAGGGCCAAGAGCAGTACTTC